This TCR beta chain appears in the sequencing data of a study of T cell responses to AZD1222 COVID-19 vaccine. Regarding the study as a whole: There were mostly white British donors and more females than males, and clonal diversity was possibly underestimated.

TCRdb's copy holds only in-frame clones and misses some; the assay was immunoSEQ multiplex PCR. The sample has about 100,000 clones, around 90% seen once; the top ten hold under 2%. This clone was seen a single time. Its target is not known. Sequenced material: peripheral blood, taken on day 0 of AZD1222 vaccination. This clonotype was sampled from an adult in good health.

The CDR3 protein is CASGVPSGEELFF. CDR3 DNA: TGCGCCAGCGGGGTCCCTTCCGGGGAGGAGCTGTTTTTT. The chain links TRBV5-1 to TRBJ2-2, with D maybe TRBD2 (5 bases). There are 13 residues in the CDR3. The V gene lost 7 bases and the J gene lost 10 bases, with 17 bases spanning the gap. CDR1 is SGHRS, CDR2 YFSETQ, per germline.